This T cell receptor beta chain was observed in a study of T cells in Graves' hyperthyroidism and ophthalmopathy. Across the whole study: Peripheral blood samples were taken at initial diagnosis, prior to any treatment.

The study included ophthalmopathy patients with Clinical Activity Score at least 3, NOSPECS grade at least 4 and duration under 3 months. Amplified TCR beta CDR3 regions derived from RNA transcripts. First-round RT-PCR with HTBI primers amplified the TCR CDR3 region. TCRdb processed the multiplex PCR reads anew with MiXCR; each CDR3 protein has one entry. The sample lists some 650,000 distinct CDR3 sequences, more than 15% occurring once. Many counts were recorded for this clonotype. The clonotype comes from a woman in her thirties or forties with Graves' ophthalmopathy. The sample was blood.

CDR3 protein: CATSTRWRDNEQFF. CDR3 sequence (DNA): TGTGCCACCAGCACCAGATGGCGGGACAATGAGCAGTTCTTC. The chain recombines TRBV15 with TRBJ2-1; perhaps TRBD2 as D (5 bases). Germline assignment: CDR1 LNHNV and CDR2 YYDKDF (reference sequence). The CDR3 sequence is 14 residues long. V lost 4 bases to trimming and J lost 5 bases, with 12 bases between them. The complete variable domain, with remaining parts taken from reference TRBV15 and TRBJ2-1, reads DAMVIQNPRYQVTQFGKPVTLSCSQTLNHNVMYWYQQKSSQAPKLLFHYYDKDFNNEADTPDNFQSRRPNTSFCFLDIRSPGLGDTAMYLCATSTRWRDNEQFFGPGTRLTVL.